Following are 4 T cell receptor beta chains from one sample sequenced in a study of T cell responses to AZD1222 COVID-19 vaccine. The assay was immunoSEQ multiplex PCR, and TCRdb's table has in-frame clones only and misses some. Among roughly 96,000 clones, approximately 90% were seen once, and the ten largest hold roughly 1.7%. This specimen was peripheral blood, taken on day 0 of AZD1222 vaccination. The receptors here all came from an adult in good health.

This clone was seen a single time. V usage is TRBV3-1 (or the pseudogene TRBV3-2) and J usage is TRBJ1-5, with 9 bases fitting TRBD1. In germline, CDR1 is LGHDT, CDR2 YNNKEL (reference sequence). Trimming cost V 4 bases and J 6 bases; bases outside gene matches: 7. The CDR3 runs 15 residues. The CDR3 region has the DNA TGTGCCAGCAGCCCCAACAGGGGGCTGGGTCAGCCCCAGCATTTT. The encoded protein is CASSPNRGLGQPQHF.

J is TRBJ1-1 and V is TRBV28; D gene unclear. Germline lookup yields CDR1 MDHEN and CDR2 SYDVKM. The ends were cut back, 3 bases at V and 4 bases at J, with 12 bases in the middle. This CDR3 is 14 amino acids long. The CDR3 DNA reads as TGTGCCAGCAGTTTCCCTAGGGAAGGCACTGAAGCTTTCTTT. The encoded protein is CASSFPREGTEAFF. Based on the CDR3 plus reference TRBV28 and TRBJ1-1, the full variable domain is DVKVTQSSRYLVKRTGEKVFLECVQDMDHENMFWYRQDPGLGLRLIYFSYDVKMKEKGDIPEGYSVSREKKERFSLILESASTNQTSMYLCASSFPREGTEAFFGQGTRLTVV.

The rearrangement uses TRBV28 and TRBJ1-6; a possible D gene is TRBD1 (6 bases). Germline values: CDR1 MDHEN, CDR2 SYDVKM. The CDR3 is made up of 12 amino acids. Trimming pared 10 bases from V and 7 bases from J, leaving 11 bases between. The CDR3 here is CAIRGGNSPLHF. The CDR3 DNA follows: TGTGCCATCCGAGGGGGGAATTCACCCCTCCACTTT.

The rearrangement links TRBV3-1 (or the pseudogene TRBV3-2) to TRBJ1-6; D perhaps matches TRBD1 (5 bases). This CDR3 spans 15 amino acids. The V end lost 1 base, the J end lost 10 bases, and 14 bases lay between the germline ends. Germline values: CDR1 LGHDT, CDR2 YNNKEL (reference sequence). The CDR3 is CASSQAQGRRSPLHF. The DNA of the CDR3 is TGTGCCAGCAGCCAAGCTCAGGGTAGACGCTCACCCCTCCACTTT.